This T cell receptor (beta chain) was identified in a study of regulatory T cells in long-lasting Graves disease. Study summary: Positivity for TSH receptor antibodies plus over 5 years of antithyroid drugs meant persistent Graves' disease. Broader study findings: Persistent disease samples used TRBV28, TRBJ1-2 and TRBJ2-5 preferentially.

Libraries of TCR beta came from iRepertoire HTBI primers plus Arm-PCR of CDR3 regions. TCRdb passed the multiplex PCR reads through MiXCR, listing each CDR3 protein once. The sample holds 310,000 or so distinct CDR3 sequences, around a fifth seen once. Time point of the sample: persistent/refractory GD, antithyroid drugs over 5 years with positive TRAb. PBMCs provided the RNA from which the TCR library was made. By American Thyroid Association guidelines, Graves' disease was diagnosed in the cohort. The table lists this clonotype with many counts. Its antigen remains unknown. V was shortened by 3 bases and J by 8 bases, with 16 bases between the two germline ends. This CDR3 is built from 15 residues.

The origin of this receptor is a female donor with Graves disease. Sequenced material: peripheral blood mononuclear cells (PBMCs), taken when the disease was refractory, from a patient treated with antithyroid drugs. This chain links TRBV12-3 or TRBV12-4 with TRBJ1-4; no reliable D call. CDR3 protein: CASSFGLSAWEKLFF. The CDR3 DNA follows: TGTGCCAGCAGTTTTGGGCTGTCTGCGTGGGAAAAACTGTTTTTT.